This is a list of T cell receptor beta chains from one sample in a study of T cell responses to AZD1222 COVID-19 vaccine. Clones were sequenced by immunoSEQ multiplex PCR, and TCRdb holds only the in-frame ones, with some missing. The sample lists fewer than 200,000 clones; around 90% were seen once. Sequences were derived from peripheral blood, sampled on day 0 of AZD1222 vaccination. These receptors came from an adult in good health. Each CDR3 is given with its conserved first and last residue. The D gene is left open where the match is weak. Clone size appears in some rows only: once, few, many, or a class for an expanded clone.

clone size	V gene	D gene	J gene	CDR3 DNA	CDR3 protein
NA	TRBV28	NA	TRBJ2-3	TGTGCCAGCAGCGGCCCGGCAGGAGGAGTCAGGGATACGCAGTATTTT	CASSGPAGGVRDTQYF
once	TRBV6-2/TRBV6-3	TRBD1	TRBJ2-7	TGTGCCAGCAGTTACCCCTCCCCGGGACAGGTGTCCTACGAGCAGTACTTC	CASSYPSPGQVSYEQYF
NA	TRBV5-4	NA	TRBJ2-2	TGTGCCAGCAGCGAGATACTAGCTATCGGGGAGCTGTTTTTT	CASSEILAIGELFF
NA	TRBV27	TRBD1	TRBJ1-2	TGTGCCAGCAGTTTATCCCCGACAGGGGAACATGGCTACACCTTC	CASSLSPTGEHGYTF
NA	TRBV7-3	NA	TRBJ2-2	TGTGCCAGCAGCTTATATAACACCGGGGAGCTGTTTTTT	CASSLYNTGELFF
once	TRBV6-2/TRBV6-3	NA	TRBJ2-5	TGTGCCAGCAGTACAGGAGAGACCCAGTACTTC	CASSTGETQYF
NA	TRBV7-3	NA	TRBJ2-7	TGTGCCAGCAGCGCGACACATGGGAGTTCCTACGAGCAGTACTTC	CASSATHGSSYEQYF
NA	TRBV5-1	TRBD2	TRBJ2-1	TGCGCCAGCAGCACTAAGACTAGCGGGGGATCCTACAATGAGCAGTTCTTC	CASSTKTSGGSYNEQFF
NA	TRBV3-1/TRBV3-2	NA	TRBJ2-6	TGTGCCAGCAGCCAAGGGATCTCTGGGGCCAACGTCCTGACTTTC	CASSQGISGANVLTF
NA	TRBV7-9	NA	TRBJ1-4	TGTGCCAGCAGCATTGGACAGCCCCCTGAAAAACTGTTTTTT	CASSIGQPPEKLFF
NA	TRBV11-2	NA	TRBJ1-1	TGTGCCAGCAGCTTTCTACAGTCGAACACTGAAGCTTTCTTT	CASSFLQSNTEAFF
NA	TRBV5-6	NA	TRBJ1-2	TGTGCCAGCAGCTTGGGGCAGGGTGGCTACACCTTC	CASSLGQGGYTF
NA	TRBV5-1	TRBD1	TRBJ1-5	TGCGCCAGCAGCTGGACAGGGGGCAATCAGCCCCAGCATTTT	CASSWTGGNQPQHF
once	TRBV9	TRBD1	TRBJ1-1	TGTGCCAGCAGCGTAGGACAGGGGGCGAGGCACACTGAAGCTTTCTTT	CASSVGQGARHTEAFF
NA	TRBV19	NA	TRBJ1-1	TGTGCCAGTAGTAATGGGTTTAACATTGAAGCTTTCTTT	CASSNGFNIEAFF
NA	TRBV27	TRBD1	TRBJ2-7	TGTGCCAGCAGTTGGGCCGGGACAGGGAACGAGCAGTACTTC	CASSWAGTGNEQYF
NA	TRBV9	NA	TRBJ1-5	TGTGCCAGCAGCGTAGATGGCAGGAAAAATCAGCCCCAGCATTTT	CASSVDGRKNQPQHF
once	TRBV3-1/TRBV3-2	NA	TRBJ2-1	TGTGCCAGCAGCCAAGACCTAGTCGGCGATGAGCAGTTCTTC	CASSQDLVGDEQFF
NA	TRBV4-1	NA	TRBJ1-6	TGCGCCAGCAGCTACCTTGGAAGGGGGTCACCCCTCCACTTT	CASSYLGRGSPLHF
NA	TRBV3-1/TRBV3-2	NA	TRBJ2-6	TGTGCCAGCAGCCCGCACGGTGGGGCCAACGTCCTGACTTTC	CASSPHGGANVLTF
NA	TRBV9	NA	TRBJ2-7	TGTGCCAGCAGCGTAGCTTCCAGTTCCTACGAGCAGTACTTC	CASSVASSSYEQYF
NA	TRBV30	TRBD2	TRBJ2-7	TGTGCCTGGAGTGTAACTAGCGGGAACTACGAGCAGTACTTC	CAWSVTSGNYEQYF
NA	TRBV5-4	NA	TRBJ2-7	TGTGCCAGCAGCTTGGTAGGAGGGAGCTCCTACGAGCAGTACTTC	CASSLVGGSSYEQYF
NA	TRBV9	TRBD1	TRBJ1-2	TGTGCCAGCAGCGGGCGGACAGGGCCTAACTATGGCTACACCTTC	CASSGRTGPNYGYTF
NA	TRBV10-3	TRBD1	TRBJ1-1	TGTGCCATCAGTGACAGGGACAGGGGAGGGATTGAAGCTTTCTTT	CAISDRDRGGIEAFF
NA	TRBV30	NA	TRBJ2-2	TGTGCCTGGAGTGTAGGAGGGGACACCGGGGAGCTGTTTTTT	CAWSVGGDTGELFF
NA	TRBV7-8	TRBD2	TRBJ2-7	TGTGCCAGCAGCTTAGGGGGACTAGATAACGAGCAGTACTTC	CASSLGGLDNEQYF
NA	TRBV3-1/TRBV3-2	TRBD2	TRBJ2-2	TGTGCCAGCAGCCAGATTAGGGGACTAGCGGGAGGGTACGCCGGGGAGCTGTTTTTT	CASSQIRGLAGGYAGELFF
NA	TRBV7-8	NA	TRBJ1-1	TGTGCCAGCAGCTTAGCCGCATACACTGAAGCTTTCTTT	CASSLAAYTEAFF
NA	TRBV9	NA	TRBJ2-5	TGTGCCAGCAGCGTAAATCAAGAGACCCAGTACTTC	CASSVNQETQYF
NA	TRBV10-3	NA	TRBJ1-2	TGTGCCATCAGTGAGTCGAGGGGCGGAACCAACTATGGCTACACCTTC	CAISESRGGTNYGYTF
NA	TRBV5-8	TRBD2	TRBJ2-1	TGTGCCAGCAGCACGGGACTAGCGGGAGGGCATGAGCAGTTCTTC	CASSTGLAGGHEQFF
NA	TRBV7-2	NA	TRBJ1-6	TGTGCCAGCAGCTTGAGTTCCAAGTATAATTCACCCCTCCACTTT	CASSLSSKYNSPLHF
few	TRBV18	NA	TRBJ2-5	TGTGCCAGCTCCCCCGCATTGTACCAAGAGACCCAGTACTTC	CASSPALYQETQYF
NA	TRBV7-2	TRBD1	TRBJ1-5	TGTGCCAGCAGTAGAGGGGGCGGCAATCAGCCCCAGCATTTT	CASSRGGGNQPQHF
NA	TRBV7-9	TRBD1	TRBJ1-1	TGTGCCAGCAGCTTAGTAGATGGGACAGGGAGCACTGAAGCTTTCTTT	CASSLVDGTGSTEAFF
few	TRBV7-2	TRBD1	TRBJ1-2	TGTGCCAGCAGCTTCAAGGACAGGGTTATGACCTACACCTTC	CASSFKDRVMTYTF
once	TRBV28	NA	TRBJ1-3	TGTGCCAGCAGTTTGCGCTACCGGAGGACCGGGGTGGGAAACACCATATATTTT	CASSLRYRRTGVGNTIYF
NA	TRBV5-1	NA	TRBJ1-2	TGCGCCAGCAGCTCAGTCCGCGGGGCAAATAACTATGGCTACACCTTC	CASSSVRGANNYGYTF
NA	TRBV27	NA	TRBJ2-2	TGTGCCTGCCGCAGGGTACTGGACACCGGGGAGCTGTTTTTT	CACRRVLDTGELFF
NA	TRBV19	NA	TRBJ1-5	TGTGCCAGTAGTTTATTATCCCAGCCCCAGCATTTT	CASSLLSQPQHF
NA	TRBV20-1	NA	TRBJ1-2	TGCAGTGGGTTCGGCTTTTCTGGCTACACCTTC	CSGFGFSGYTF
NA	TRBV28	NA	TRBJ1-3	TGTGCCAGCAGTAAGGTTCAGATGGTAGGGGAGGGTGGTGTTTCCTCTGGAAACACCATATATTTT	CASSKVQMVGEGGVSSGNTIYF
NA	TRBV19	TRBD2	TRBJ2-1	TGTGCCAGTAGTACATCGACTAGCGGGACTGGGCAGTTCTTC	CASSTSTSGTGQFF
once	TRBV7-3	TRBD1	TRBJ1-6	TGTGCCAGCAGCTTAAACCAAGACAGGGAAAGGAGGGACGCGAATTCACCCCTCCACTTT	CASSLNQDRERRDANSPLHF
NA	TRBV9	TRBD1	TRBJ2-2	TGTGCCAGCAGCGGACCGAACCGGGACAGGGGGCAGTGGGACACCGGGGAGCTGTTTTTT	CASSGPNRDRGQWDTGELFF
once	TRBV27	NA	TRBJ1-5	TGTGCCAGCAGACAGTCTTTCAATCAGCCCCAGCATTTT	CASRQSFNQPQHF
NA	TRBV27	TRBD2	TRBJ2-3	TGTGCCAGCAGTCCGGAGACTAGCGGGAGCACAGATACGCAGTATTTT	CASSPETSGSTDTQYF
NA	TRBV2	TRBD1	TRBJ2-5	TGTGCCAGCAGTGGCTTGACAGGGGCTGAAGAGACCCAGTACTTC	CASSGLTGAEETQYF
NA	TRBV15	TRBD2	TRBJ2-3	TGTGCCACCAGCAGAGAACTGACCGGGGGGGCCGGAGATACGCAGTATTTT	CATSRELTGGAGDTQYF
NA	TRBV29-1	NA	TRBJ1-1	TGCAGCGTTGAAGACACTGAAGCTTTCTTT	CSVEDTEAFF